The clone carrying this T cell receptor (beta chain) has a count of ten or more. What it binds is unknown. The data derive from a study of prognosis after radiotherapy for stage I lung cancer. On the study more broadly: Non-small cell lung cancer patients at stage I were enrolled between 2018 and 2019. The study deemed all of its non-small cell lung cancer patients medically inoperable. The study's findings and limits: Patients developing distant metastases showed lower Shannon entropy after stereotactic body radiation therapy. Some TCR clones were expanded. Whether these clones were tumor-specific was not determined.

V dropped 8 bases and J dropped 8; count of bases not matched to a gene: 14. There are 15 residues in the CDR3. The study amplified the TCR beta CDR3 region from genomic DNA. This amplification was carried out by two rounds of multiplex PCR. For every TRBV and TRBJ gene, a specific primer was used in first-round PCR. TCRdb re-called the multiplex PCR reads through MiXCR, storing one row per CDR3 protein. The sample lists about 26,000 distinct CDR3 sequences, 30% occurring once. The sequencing used PBMCs, collected before or after stereotactic body radiation therapy (not recorded which). The rearrangement uses TRBV12-3 or TRBV12-4 and TRBJ2-3, with 9 nucleotides matching TRBD1. The sequence came from a donor over 45 with non-small cell lung cancer. The CDR3 here is CASVQTGGNAGTQYF. CDR3 coding DNA: TGTGCCAGCGTTCAGACAGGGGGGAACGCAGGTACGCAGTATTTT.